This T cell receptor (beta chain) was sequenced for a study of blood T cells in healthy people across ages. V was trimmed by 1 base and J by 4 bases, leaving 10 bases between them. The length of the CDR3 is 15 residues. Germline loops: CDR1 MNHNS, CDR2 SASEGT. Total RNA, at least 6 micrograms per sample, was extracted from PBMCs. The authors ran a second PCR of about 6 to 11 cycles using a sample-barcoded 5' primer and a J-beta primer mix. Each CDR3 protein gets one entry after TCRdb re-called the 5' RACE reads with MiXCR. Seen here are around 940,000 distinct CDR3 sequences, around 54% observed once, and the top ten hold 20% to 25%.

The source is a woman in her fifties or sixties in good health. What was sequenced was blood. V is TRBV6-1 and J is TRBJ1-4; D is ambiguous. For the CDR3, the DNA is TGTGCCAGCAGTGAAGATCCCCCGGGTAATGAAAAACTGTTTTTT. This gives the protein CASSEDPPGNEKLFF.